The 30 T cell receptor beta chains below all came from one sample that was sequenced in a study of blood T cell repertoires in COVID-19. Clones were read by immunoSEQ multiplex PCR, and TCRdb kept only the in-frame ones, dropping some. Of around 53,000 clones in the sample, roughly 90% were seen once. Material: peripheral blood. The receptors were sampled from a human donor in a cohort sampled during active COVID-19.

The rearrangement uses TRBV11-2 and TRBJ2-7; the match to TRBD2 covers 13 bases. CDR3 length equals 16 residues. Looked up from germline, CDR1 is SGHAT and CDR2 is FQNNGV. The V gene end was trimmed by 4 bases and the J gene end by 7 bases; junction bases not matched to a gene: 10. The CDR3 here is CASSSGLAGDFKEQYV. The DNA for the CDR3 is TGTGCCAGCAGCTCCGGACTAGCGGGGGATTTCAAGGAGCAGTACGTC.

This chain links TRBV6-2 or TRBV6-3 with TRBJ2-5, with 8 bases fitting TRBD2. The germline gives CDR1 MNHEY, CDR2 SVGEGT. The CDR3 totals 14 residues. Trimming cost V 6 bases and J 9 bases; bases outside gene matches: 12. The CDR3 bases are TGTGCCAGCAGCTCCAGGCGGGGGGAGGTGGCCCAGTACTTC. Residues: CASSSRRGEVAQYF.

V usage is TRBV5-1 and J usage is TRBJ2-3, with 10 bases identical to TRBD2. With V trimmed by 7 bases and J by 2 bases, 1 base remained unmatched. CDR3 size: 13 residues. CDR1 SGHRS and CDR2 YFSETQ come from the germline V gene. For the CDR3, the DNA is TGCGCCAGCGGACTAGCGGACACAGATACGCAGTATTTT. It encodes CASGLADTDTQYF.

The chain recombines TRBV19 with TRBJ2-2; 11 bases align to TRBD1. With V trimmed by 3 bases and J by 0 bases, 6 bases remained unmatched. Germline V gene sequence: CDR1 LNHDA, CDR2 SQIVND (reference sequence). CDR3 length: 18 residues. CDR3 in DNA: TGTGCCAGTAGTATTTGGGACAGGGGGATCCCGAACACCGGGGAGCTGTTTTTT. It codes for CASSIWDRGIPNTGELFF.

This clone has just one count. This chain uses TRBV5-1 with TRBJ1-1; possible D gene TRBD1, 6 bases. CDR3 length: 13 residues. With 4 bases removed from V and 14 bases from J, the gap between germline ends came to 21 bases. Germline V gene data show CDR1 as SGHRS and CDR2 as YFSETQ. CDR3 in amino acids: CASSDGLGQCRFF. The CDR3 nucleotides read TGCGCCAGCAGCGATGGACTTGGACAGTGTCGGTTCTTT.

This chain uses TRBV5-5 with TRBJ2-7, with D maybe TRBD2 (6 bases). The germline gives CDR1 SGHKS, CDR2 YYEKEE (reference sequence). Trimming pared 2 bases from V and 6 bases from J, leaving 18 bases between. This CDR3 contains 15 residues. The CDR3 DNA sequence: TGTGCCAGCAGCTTCGGTCGACCGGGGGTTGGCGAGCAGTACGTC. The encoded protein is CASSFGRPGVGEQYV.

The chain couples TRBV5-4 to TRBJ1-1, with a tentative D call TRBD1 (6 bases). The CDR3 sequence is 14 residues long. Germline V gene lookup returns CDR1 SGHNT and CDR2 YYREEE (reference sequence). V lost 2 bases to trimming and J lost 6 bases, with 14 bases between them. The CDR3 DNA is TGTGCCAGCAGCTTCTCGGCAGGGGACCCTGAAGCTTTCTTT. As protein: CASSFSAGDPEAFF.

The chain combines TRBV10-3 with TRBJ2-6; 8 nucleotides line up with TRBD1. The CDR3 is made up of 15 amino acids. V was clipped by 5 bases and J by 2 bases; unmatched bases: 2. CDR1 is ENHRY, CDR2 SYGVKD, per germline. The CDR3 DNA reads TGTGCCATCAGTCGACAGGGGACTGGGGCCAACGTCCTGACTTTC. Translation: CAISRQGTGANVLTF.

The chain joins TRBV6-5 to TRBJ2-7; TRBD1 matches 8 bases. With 5 bases clipped from V and 3 bases from J, the junction kept 6 bases outside the gene matches. This CDR3 is 14 amino acids long. Germline V gene lookup returns CDR1 MNHEY and CDR2 SVGAGI. This CDR3 is CASSPRQGSYEQYV. The DNA for the CDR3 is TGTGCCAGCAGTCCCCGACAGGGGAGCTACGAGCAGTACGTC.

The chain joins TRBV4-1 to TRBJ1-2, with D possibly TRBD1 on 6 matching bases. V was pared by 2 bases and J by 4 bases, with 26 bases between. Per germline, CDR1 MGHRA and CDR2 YSYEKL. CDR3 length: 19 residues. CDR3: CASSQSPLGQTGRGYGYTF. The CDR3 DNA sequence: TGCGCCAGCAGCCAAAGTCCACTTGGCCAAACAGGGAGGGGCTATGGCTACACCTTC.

This chain uses TRBV2 with TRBJ1-2; 7 nucleotides line up with TRBD1. This CDR3 contains 14 residues. The germline V gene has CDR1 SNHLY and CDR2 FYNNEI. The J segment lost 5 bases and the V segment lost 6 bases, leaving 9 bases of the junction unmatched. Here the CDR3 reads CASRGGTEGYGYTF. The CDR3 DNA is TGTGCCAGCAGGGGCGGGACAGAAGGATATGGCTACACCTTC. Using reference TRBV2 and TRBJ1-2 for the parts outside the CDR3, the full variable domain is EPEVTQTPSHQVTQMGQEVILRCVPISNHLYFYWYRQILGQKVEFLVSFYNNEISEKSEIFDDQFSVERPDGSNFTLKIRSTKLEDSAMYFCASRGGTEGYGYTFGSGTRLTVV.

CDR3 loop: CATSDQSTEAFF. The CDR3 bases are TGTGCCACCAGTGACCAATCCACTGAAGCTTTCTTT. This chain connects TRBV24-1 to TRBJ1-1; no reliable D call. Germline V lookup: CDR1 KGHDR, CDR2 SFDVKD. The CDR3 contains 12 residues. The ends were cut back, 4 bases at V and 4 bases at J, with 6 bases in the middle.

V usage is TRBV12-3 or TRBV12-4 and J usage is TRBJ2-7; D is unclear. CDR3 size: 13 residues. Trimming left V 3 bases short and J 0 bases short, with 6 bases between. In nucleotides, the CDR3 is TGTGCCAGCAGTTTGGGCAGCTCCTACGAGCAGTACTTC. Its protein is CASSLGSSYEQYF.

The gene calls are TRBV28 and TRBJ2-7; 9 bases are shared with TRBD1. From germline, CDR1 is MDHEN and CDR2 SYDVKM. J gave up 6 bases and V 4 bases, and 10 bases lay outside the gene matches. The CDR3 is made up of 15 amino acids. The CDR3 sequence: CASSSVGTGRREQYF. The CDR3 DNA reads as TGTGCCAGCAGTTCCGTAGGGACAGGGAGGCGCGAGCAGTACTTC.

V is TRBV4-3 and J is TRBJ2-4, with TRBD2 identical over 7 bases. CDR1 is LGHNA, CDR2 YSLEER, per germline. The junction had 5 bases not matched to a gene; V was cut back by 1 base and J by 2 bases. The CDR3 is made up of 16 amino acids. In nucleotides, the CDR3 is TGCGCCAGCAGCCAAGGGGAGGGAATCACCAAAAACATTCAGTACTTC. It codes for CASSQGEGITKNIQYF.

The chain recombines TRBV4-1 with TRBJ2-3; D gene uncertain. The germline V and J ends were trimmed by 7 bases and 1 base, with 9 bases remaining between them. There are 13 residues in the CDR3. Per the germline V gene, CDR1 is MGHRA and CDR2 is YSYEKL. This chain's CDR3 is CASTTPGTDTQYF. CDR3 sequence (DNA): TGCGCCAGCACCACCCCAGGCACAGATACGCAGTATTTT.

V is TRBV5-1 and J is TRBJ2-3; 8 bases line up with TRBD1. CDR1 and CDR2 (germline): SGHRS, YFSETQ. Trimming cost V 3 bases and J 4 bases; bases outside gene matches: 7. The CDR3 loop spans 15 amino acids. The CDR3 region has the DNA TGCGCCAGCAGCTGGACAGGGTATAACGCAGATACGCAGTATTTT. Translated, it gives CASSWTGYNADTQYF.

This clone appeared once. V and J are TRBV19 and TRBJ2-1; 8 bases line up with TRBD1. CDR1 is LNHDA, CDR2 SQIVND, per germline (reference sequence). V shed 2 bases and J 0 bases; nucleotides not matched to a gene: 0. This CDR3 spans 15 amino acids. The CDR3: CASSIQGASYNEQFF. In nucleotides, the CDR3 is TGTGCCAGTAGTATACAGGGGGCCTCCTACAATGAGCAGTTCTTC.

The V and J genes are TRBV30 and TRBJ1-5; D is perhaps TRBD1 (6 bases). Germline CDR1 GTSNPN, CDR2 SVGIG (reference sequence). The germline V and J ends were trimmed by 7 bases and 0 bases, with 22 bases remaining between them. The CDR3 spans 17 residues. The chain's CDR3 is CAFSGPGGHYSNQPQHF. The CDR3 nucleotides are TGTGCCTTCTCCGGGCCTGGGGGCCATTATAGCAATCAGCCCCAGCATTTT. Combining the CDR3 with reference TRBV30 and TRBJ1-5 gives the whole variable domain SQTIHQWPATLVQPVGSPLSLECTVEGTSNPNLYWYRQAAGRGLQLLFYSVGIGQISSEVPQNLSASRPQDRQFILSSKKLLLSDSGFYLCAFSGPGGHYSNQPQHFGDGTRLSIL.

The chain joins TRBV28 to TRBJ1-3; possibly TRBD1 for D (5 bases). The germline V gene has CDR1 MDHEN and CDR2 SYDVKM. V gave up 3 bases and J gave up 3 bases, with 21 bases separating them. This CDR3 is 18 amino acids long. The CDR3 reads CASSFKLRQPSLGNTIYF. The CDR3 DNA reads as TGTGCCAGCAGTTTTAAACTTCGACAGCCATCACTTGGAAACACCATATATTTT.

J is TRBJ2-7 and V is TRBV30, with no clear D. Per germline, CDR1 GTSNPN and CDR2 SVGIG (reference sequence). V was clipped by 0 bases and J by 2 bases, with 8 bases between them. The CDR3 runs 13 residues. The CDR3 DNA follows: TGTGCCTGGAGTGTAGGCAGGACCTACGAGCAGTACGTC. Translated: CAWSVGRTYEQYV.

This chain connects TRBV2 to TRBJ1-1, with 7 bases matching TRBD1. The junction had 13 bases not matched to a gene; V was cut back by 9 bases and J by 6 bases. The CDR3 has 14 residues. Germline V gives CDR1 SNHLY, CDR2 FYNNEI. The CDR3 region is CASQLVQGIAEAFF. In DNA form, the CDR3 reads TGTGCCAGTCAATTGGTACAGGGGATAGCTGAAGCTTTCTTT.

The genes are TRBV6-6 and TRBJ2-1, with D tentatively TRBD1 (6 bases). V lost 2 bases and J 7 bases, leaving 12 bases between the germline ends. The CDR3 consists of 14 residues. Per the germline V gene, CDR1 is MNHNY and CDR2 is SVGAGI (reference sequence). CDR3 sequence reads: CASSYNGQWNEQFF. The CDR3 DNA is TGTGCCAGCAGTTACAACGGACAGTGGAATGAGCAGTTCTTC.

The chain uses TRBV12-5 and TRBJ1-2; tentatively, D is TRBD1 (6 bases). From germline, CDR1 is LGHNT and CDR2 FRNRAP. This CDR3 comprises 14 residues. V lost 7 bases to trimming and J lost 6 bases, with 18 bases between them. The CDR3 nucleotides are TGTGCTAGTGCTCTTGGGGGGGCTCCCGATGGCTACACCTTC. It yields the protein CASALGGAPDGYTF.

This CDR3 reads CASSSGGTGELFF. CDR3 nucleotide sequence: TGTGCCAGCAGTTCCGGGGGCACCGGGGAGCTGTTTTTT. The rearrangement joins TRBV6-6 to TRBJ2-2, with a weak D call TRBD2 (6 bases). V was trimmed by 4 bases and J by 4 bases, leaving 7 bases between them. The CDR3 loop spans 13 amino acids. Germline assignment: CDR1 MNHNY and CDR2 SVGAGI (reference sequence).

The chain recombines TRBV5-6 with TRBJ2-1, with TRBD2 matching 12 bases. After removal of 3 bases from V and 5 bases from J, the junction contained 12 bases not matched to a gene. There are 18 residues in the CDR3. Germline values: CDR1 SGHDT, CDR2 YYEEEE. In DNA, the CDR3 is TGTGCCAGCAGCTCCTACCCCCGAAGACTAGCGGGAGACAATGAGCAGTTCTTC. Its translation is CASSSYPRRLAGDNEQFF.

The gene calls are TRBV11-2 and TRBJ2-7; weak D call: TRBD1 (5 bases). The CDR3 contains 15 residues. Germline CDR1 reads SGHAT; CDR2 reads FQNNGV. Between the trimmed V and J ends, which lost 6 bases and 9 bases, there was a span of 24 bases. This chain's CDR3 is CASSQYQGSISGQYV. In DNA, the CDR3 is TGTGCCAGCAGTCAATATCAGGGCAGCATTTCGGGGCAGTACGTC.

The CDR3 DNA reads as TGCAGCGCAGGACATATGTTAATGAACACTGAAGCTTTCTTT. Translation: CSAGHMLMNTEAFF. The V and J genes are TRBV29-1 and TRBJ1-1, with D possibly TRBD1 on 5 matching bases. V lost 7 bases to trimming and J lost 0 bases, with 15 bases between them. The CDR3 loop spans 14 amino acids. The germline V gene encodes CDR1 SQVTM and CDR2 ANQGSEA.

This clone was recorded only once. The chain combines TRBV7-6 with TRBJ1-4; TRBD1 matches 7 bases. Germline V gene sequence: CDR1 SGHVS, CDR2 FNYEAQ. The CDR3 is 15 amino acids. V lost 2 bases, J lost 6 bases, and 6 bases stayed unmatched. The DNA of the CDR3 is TGTGCCAGCAGCTTAAATCAGGGGGAAGATGAAAAACTGTTTTTT. Encoded protein: CASSLNQGEDEKLFF.

The chain links TRBV6-5 to TRBJ2-3; TRBD2 aligns across 7 bases. Germline assignment: CDR1 MNHEY and CDR2 SVGAGI. The ends lost 6 bases at V and 0 bases at J; junction bases unmatched: 3. This CDR3 has 14 amino acids. CDR3 sequence: CASRSGGSTDTQYF. As DNA, the CDR3 is TGTGCCAGCAGGTCCGGGGGGAGCACAGATACGCAGTATTTT.